The 16 T cell receptor beta chains given below trace back to one sample, sequenced in a study of somatic mutations in cytotoxic T cells in rheumatoid arthritis. Using immunoSEQ multiplex PCR, the repertoire was profiled, and TCRdb retains in-frame clones only, with some absent. Of about 7,100 clones in the sample, around 90% are singletons; the top ten hold about a sixth. Sequencing used CD8+ T cells sorted from blood. Source of these receptors: a man aged 40-49 years with rheumatoid arthritis.

This chain links TRBV15 with TRBJ1-4; 9 bases line up with TRBD1. Germline lookup yields CDR1 LNHNV and CDR2 YYDKDF (reference sequence). V trimming: 3 bases; J trimming: 6 bases; junction bases outside the gene matches: 14. The CDR3 sequence is 18 residues long. Here the CDR3 reads CATSSDKGQGVEDEKLFF. Written as DNA, the CDR3 is TGTGCCACCAGCAGTGATAAGGGACAGGGTGTAGAAGATGAAAAACTGTTTTTT.

The gene calls are TRBV19 and TRBJ2-1, with D perhaps matching TRBD1 (5 bases). The CDR3 runs to 15 residues. CDR1 LNHDA and CDR2 SQIVND come from the germline V gene (reference sequence). V shed 5 bases and J shed 0 bases, with 11 bases lying between them. The CDR3 protein is CASSLMDTSYNEQFF. Written as DNA, the CDR3 is TGTGCCAGTAGTCTCATGGACACCTCCTACAATGAGCAGTTCTTC.

In this sample, this clone turned up once. The chain joins TRBV6-1 to TRBJ2-7; TRBD1 is a possible D gene (7 bases). V dropped 3 bases and J dropped 3 bases, with 12 bases sitting between them. This CDR3 has 14 residues. Germline CDR1 is MNHNS and CDR2 is SASEGT. CDR3 amino acids: CASSEGQGGYEQYF. The CDR3 region has the DNA TGTGCCAGCAGTGAGGGGCAGGGGGGCTACGAGCAGTACTTC.

The chain has TRBV6-6 and TRBJ2-2; 7 bases line up with TRBD1. The germline V gene encodes CDR1 MNHNY and CDR2 SVGAGI (reference sequence). This CDR3 has 15 amino acids. V was pared by 3 bases and J by 6 bases, with 7 bases of the junction left unmatched. Here the CDR3 reads CASSYEGARAGELFF. The CDR3 DNA reads TGTGCCAGCAGTTATGAGGGGGCTCGGGCCGGGGAGCTGTTTTTT.

V is TRBV25-1 and J is TRBJ1-2; 8 nucleotides agree with TRBD1. The CDR3 spans 15 residues. CDR1 is MGHDK and CDR2 is SYGVNS in the germline V gene. V shed 5 bases and J 4 bases; nucleotides not matched to a gene: 9. The DNA for the CDR3 is TGTGCCAGCAGTTCGGATGGGACAGGTCGCTATGGCTACACCTTC. This encodes CASSSDGTGRYGYTF.

The rearrangement uses TRBV5-6 and TRBJ2-2; TRBD1 agrees at 8 bases. Germline CDR1 and CDR2: SGHDT and YYEEEE. This CDR3 comprises 14 residues. The trim removed 8 bases at V and 1 base at J, leaving 4 bases unmatched. The CDR3 bases are TGTGCCAGTACCGGGACAGGGAACACCGGGGAGCTGTTTTTT. It is translated as CASTGTGNTGELFF.

This clone is a singleton in its sample. CDR3 bases: TGCGCCAGCAGCCAAGCCAGGGGCTCTGGAAACACCATATATTTT. Translated: CASSQARGSGNTIYF. V gene TRBV4-1 combines with J gene TRBJ1-3; possibly TRBD1 for D (6 bases). Trimming pared 1 base from V and 0 bases from J, leaving 7 bases between. From germline, CDR1 is MGHRA and CDR2 YSYEKL. The CDR3 is 15 amino acids.

The J gene is TRBJ2-1, the V gene TRBV7-3, with 13 bases fitting TRBD2. V was pared by 5 bases and J by 0 bases, with 4 bases of the junction left unmatched. The CDR3 sequence is 17 residues long. CDR1 and CDR2 (germline): SGHTA, FQGTGA. CDR3 sequence (DNA): TGTGCCAGCAGCCCCGGGACTAGCGGGGCCTCCTACAATGAGCAGTTCTTC. Residues: CASSPGTSGASYNEQFF.

V and J are TRBV5-1 and TRBJ2-7; 9 positions agree with TRBD1. Germline CDR1 SGHRS, CDR2 YFSETQ. The CDR3 sequence is 14 residues long. V lost 4 bases and J lost 1; bases outside the gene matches: 3. The CDR3 protein is CASSGGTGSYEQYF. CDR3 sequence (DNA): TGCGCCAGCAGCGGTGGGACAGGGTCCTACGAGCAGTACTTC.

The chain recombines TRBV6-5 with TRBJ2-7; no reliable D call. V was trimmed by 6 bases and J by 0 bases, leaving 6 bases between them. Germline assignment: CDR1 MNHEY and CDR2 SVGAGI. The CDR3 runs 12 residues. The CDR3 nucleotides are TGTGCCAGCAGCCTCTCCTCCTACGAGCAGTACTTC. Its protein is CASSLSSYEQYF.

V usage is TRBV13 and J usage is TRBJ1-1, with D perhaps TRBD1 (5 bases). The CDR3 length is 12 residues. CDR1 PRHDT and CDR2 FYEKMQ come from the germline V gene (reference sequence). V lost 1 base and J 6 bases, leaving 6 bases between the germline ends. CDR3 nucleotides: TGTGCCAGCAGCTTAGCAGGGTCTGAAGCTTTCTTT. Amino acid sequence: CASSLAGSEAFF.

The genes are TRBV27 and TRBJ2-5; 14 bases align to TRBD2. The V gene end was trimmed by 5 bases and the J gene end by 5 bases; junction bases not matched to a gene: 10. CDR1 is MNHEY, CDR2 SMNVEV, per germline (reference sequence). There are 17 residues in the CDR3. The CDR3 DNA follows: TGTGCCAGCAGTGCCCGACTAGCGGGGGGGCCACAGGAGACCCAGTACTTC. Translated: CASSARLAGGPQETQYF.

The rearrangement uses TRBV28 and TRBJ1-4; 9 nucleotides match TRBD1. V lost 6 bases to trimming and J lost 6 bases; unmatched junction nucleotides: 5. CDR1 and CDR2 from the germline V gene are MDHEN and SYDVKM. The CDR3 contains 14 residues. The chain's CDR3 is CASSRDREDEKLFF. As DNA, the CDR3 is TGTGCCAGCAGCAGGGACAGGGAGGATGAAAAACTGTTTTTT.

CDR3 DNA sequence: TGTGCCAGCAGTTACTCGAACCTAGCGGGCGGGGAGACCCAGTACTTC. Translating it yields CASSYSNLAGGETQYF. V gene TRBV6-5 combines with J gene TRBJ2-5, with TRBD2 matching 8 bases. The germline V gene encodes CDR1 MNHEY and CDR2 SVGAGI. This CDR3 has 16 residues. V lost 0 bases, J lost 5 bases, and 8 bases stayed unmatched.

V is TRBV2 and J is TRBJ1-4; D unresolved. CDR1 SNHLY and CDR2 FYNNEI come from the germline V gene. This CDR3 has 13 residues. The ends were cut back, 10 bases at V and 5 bases at J, with 14 bases in the middle. The CDR3 region is CATHSKENEKLFF. CDR3 coding DNA: TGTGCCACTCACAGCAAAGAAAATGAAAAACTGTTTTTT.

The chain employs TRBV5-1 and TRBJ1-4, with D perhaps matching TRBD1 (5 bases). CDR3 length equals 16 residues. V was pared by 5 bases and J by 0 bases, with 14 bases between. Germline-derived CDR1 and CDR2 are SGHRS and YFSETQ. The CDR3 is CASSLWGDATNEKLFF. As DNA, the CDR3 is TGCGCCAGCAGTCTCTGGGGGGATGCAACTAATGAAAAACTGTTTTTT.